The rows below give T cell receptor beta chains drawn from one sample of a study of regulatory T cells in long-lasting Graves disease. TCRdb processed the multiplex PCR reads anew with MiXCR; each CDR3 protein has one entry. The sample contains fewer than 550,000 distinct CDR3 sequences, under 25% of which appear only once. Sequencing was performed on peripheral blood mononuclear cells (PBMCs), taken when the disease was refractory, from a patient treated with antithyroid drugs. The receptors here all came from a female donor with Graves disease. The conserved cysteine and the conserved F or W are not part of the CDR3 here. D genes are given only for firm matches. Size is stated for part of the rows, as once, few or many counts, or as a class when the clone is expanded.

TRBD1,TRBV7-6,few,ASSLVIGDRGTEAF
-,TRBV20-1,once,SASSMGPGTEAF
TRBD1,TRBV29-1,-,SVAGQGITEAF
-,TRBV11-2,-,ASSLGPRGYEQY
-,TRBV15,many,ATSREPGRQNYGYT
-,TRBV11-2,-,ASSQVGRPSNDEQY
TRBD1,TRBV6-5,many,ASSYSQGAFYGYT
-,TRBV7-2,-,ASSLEGLHTGELF
-,TRBV20-1,many,SASGPSYEQY
TRBD1,TRBV20-1,many,SALRDRAYEQY
TRBD1,TRBV6-1,few,ASSLAGQGGMNTEAF
TRBD1,TRBV6-1,many,ATPGTGSQATNEKLF
TRBD1,TRBV7-6,many,ASSGDRGLNEKLF
-,TRBV28,many,ASSAGVRTEAF
-,TRBV27,many,ASSLFAGFMNTEAF
TRBD2,TRBV4-1,-,ASSQQLAGGPKETQY
-,TRBV3-1,few,ASSQDNLGYENTEAF
-,TRBV27,-,ASGAGFYNEQF
TRBD1,TRBV30,few,AWRQGANTGELF
TRBD1,TRBV7-9,-,ASSPRTGYWEQY
-,TRBV15,-,ATSRGASGNEKLF
TRBD2,TRBV7-6,-,ASSLASGGAMGEQY
TRBD1,TRBV12-5,many,ASGRDRQGTQY
-,TRBV5-1,-,ASSFSQVGDKGYT
-,TRBV10-3,many,AISESLDRPYGYT
-,TRBV5-1,-,ASSLDPTGASSYEQY
-,TRBV28,-,ASSASSRARTGEQY
-,TRBV20-1,few,SARNNRGEYEQY
-,TRBV3-1,many,ASSQDHYSNQPQH
TRBD1,TRBV28,many,ASSYDRGGDSNQPQH
TRBD1,TRBV30,-,AWTWDSAYEQY
TRBD1,TRBV12-3/TRBV12-4,many,ASSRDSTYEQY
TRBD1,TRBV28,many,ASRGDSLLYEQY
-,TRBV12-3/TRBV12-4,many,ASSKVEDQETQY
-,TRBV19,few,ASSTYAGSTGANVLT
-,TRBV7-2,-,ASSWERGE
-,TRBV11-2,many,ASSRSSPNQPQH
-,TRBV11-2,many,ASRPTGVETQY
-,TRBV7-2,-,ASSLDPGRNQPQH
-,TRBV6-1,many,ASSELLSGYGYT
-,TRBV12-3/TRBV12-4,many,ASSNRATNEKLF
TRBD1,TRBV12-3/TRBV12-4,few,ATSSPGGEQY
TRBD2,TRBV28,-,ASSLGGLAGGGDEQF
TRBD1,TRBV19,-,ASGTAGEELF